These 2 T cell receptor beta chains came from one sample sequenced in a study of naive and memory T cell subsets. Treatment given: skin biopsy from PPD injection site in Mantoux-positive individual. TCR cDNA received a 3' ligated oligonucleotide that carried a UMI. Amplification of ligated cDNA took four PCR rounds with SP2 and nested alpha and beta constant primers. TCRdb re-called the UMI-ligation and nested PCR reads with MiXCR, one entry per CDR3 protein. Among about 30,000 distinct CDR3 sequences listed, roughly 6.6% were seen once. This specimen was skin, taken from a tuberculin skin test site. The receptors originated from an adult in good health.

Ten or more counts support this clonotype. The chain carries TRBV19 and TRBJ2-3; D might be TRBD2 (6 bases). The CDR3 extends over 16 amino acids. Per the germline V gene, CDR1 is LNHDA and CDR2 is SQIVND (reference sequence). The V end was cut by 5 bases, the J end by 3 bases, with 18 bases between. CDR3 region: CASSLLGGVITDTQYF. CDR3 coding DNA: TGTGCCAGTAGTCTTCTGGGCGGGGTTATAACAGATACGCAGTATTTT.

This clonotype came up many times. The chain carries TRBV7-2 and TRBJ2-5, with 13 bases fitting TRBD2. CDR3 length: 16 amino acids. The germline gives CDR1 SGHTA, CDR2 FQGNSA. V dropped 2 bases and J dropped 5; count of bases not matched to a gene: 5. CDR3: CASSLPGLAGQETQYF. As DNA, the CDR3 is TGTGCCAGCAGCTTACCGGGACTAGCGGGGCAGGAGACCCAGTACTTC.